One and the same sample provided the 29 T cell receptor beta chains below, sequenced in a study of blood T cell dynamics during melanoma immunotherapy. Time point given: pre-treatment baseline. Measured with immunoSEQ multiplex PCR; TCRdb has only the in-frame clones, and not every one. In the table there are over 10,000 clones, nearly 90% of which are singletons. Sequencing was performed on blood, taken from a patient treated with checkpoint blockade. The receptor source for this set is a human donor with melanoma.

This clone was observed a single time. CDR3 region: CAWGFGYNYGYTF. CDR3 sequence (DNA): TGTGCCTGGGGATTCGGCTATAACTATGGCTACACCTTC. The chain combines TRBV30 with TRBJ1-2, with D hard to call. CDR3 length: 13 amino acids. Germline CDR1 reads GTSNPN; CDR2 reads SVGIG (reference sequence). Trimming pared 5 bases from V and 1 base from J, leaving 11 bases between.

The chain is built from TRBV4-1 and TRBJ1-1; 9 nucleotides line up with TRBD1. This CDR3 is built from 16 residues. The V segment lost 1 base and the J segment 4 bases; nucleotides outside the gene matches: 7. Germline V gene lookup returns CDR1 MGHRA and CDR2 YSYEKL. Here the CDR3 DNA reads TGCGCCAGCAGCCAAGGGACAGGGGAGGTGTCCACTGAAGCTTTCTTT. Translating gives CASSQGTGEVSTEAFF.

The chain links TRBV28 to TRBJ2-5; either TRBD1 or TRBD2 may supply D (7 bases each). CDR1 is MDHEN, CDR2 SYDVKM, per germline. The CDR3 runs 14 residues. V was cut by 7 bases and J by 5 bases, with 17 bases left in between. CDR3 sequence: CASTLRQGGETQYF. In DNA, the CDR3 is TGTGCCAGCACTCTGCGACAGGGAGGGGAGACCCAGTACTTC.

In its sample, this clone was seen once. The chain is built from TRBV5-1 and TRBJ1-1; perhaps TRBD1 as D (5 bases). V was trimmed by 2 bases and J by 2 bases, leaving 10 bases between them. This CDR3 region has 14 residues. Germline CDR1 and CDR2: SGHRS and YFSETQ. The CDR3 DNA follows: TGCGCCAGCAGCTTTGGTGGGGGTAACACTGAAGCTTTCTTT. This sequence encodes CASSFGGGNTEAFF.

The chain employs TRBV7-6 and TRBJ2-3; D call uncertain. Germline V gene data show CDR1 as SGHVS and CDR2 as FNYEAQ. Deletions cut 5 bases from V and 0 bases from J, with 15 bases between. CDR3 length: 16 residues. This CDR3 is CASSHGLLQSTDTQYF. The CDR3 DNA is TGTGCCAGCAGCCATGGGTTGCTACAAAGCACAGATACGCAGTATTTT.

V gene TRBV29-1 combines with J gene TRBJ2-3; tentative D call: TRBD2 (6 bases). The germline V gene encodes CDR1 SQVTM and CDR2 ANQGSEA. The V end lost 4 bases, the J end lost 2 bases, and 13 bases lay between the germline ends. The CDR3 is 14 amino acids. In DNA form, the CDR3 reads TGCAGCGTTGGTGGAAGGACTAACACAGATACGCAGTATTTT. It translates to CSVGGRTNTDTQYF.

The chain recombines TRBV2 with TRBJ1-2, with 9 nucleotides matching TRBD1. The CDR3 is made up of 14 amino acids. After removal of 7 bases from V and 8 bases from J, the junction contained 11 bases not matched to a gene. Germline V gives CDR1 SNHLY, CDR2 FYNNEI. In DNA, the CDR3 is TGTGCCAGCACCGCGGGACAGGGAGGTAGAGGCTACACCTTC. Translation gives CASTAGQGGRGYTF.

This clone has a single count. The CDR3 spells CASSLTSGANVLTF. In DNA, the CDR3 is TGTGCCAGCTCACTTACTTCTGGGGCCAACGTCCTGACTTTC. The chain employs TRBV18 and TRBJ2-6; D is unclear. V shed 4 bases and J shed 1 base, with 5 bases lying between them. The germline CDR1 and CDR2 sequences are KGHSH and LQKENI. CDR3 length: 14 amino acids. Supplemented by reference TRBV18 and TRBJ2-6, the full variable domain reads NAGVMQNPRHLVRRRGQEARLRCSPMKGHSHVYWYRQLPEEGLKFMVYLQKENIIDESGMPKERFSAEFPKEGPSILRIQQVVRGDSAAYFCASSLTSGANVLTFGAGSRLTVL.

The rearrangement links TRBV28 to TRBJ1-6; 8 bases align to TRBD1. This CDR3 has 17 amino acids. Germline-derived CDR1 and CDR2 are MDHEN and SYDVKM. J was trimmed by 7 bases and V by 3 bases; bases with no gene match: 11. The CDR3 sequence is CASSLNLRGQGNSPLHF. The CDR3 DNA reads as TGTGCCAGCAGTTTGAATCTACGAGGACAGGGAAATTCACCCCTCCACTTT. Full variable domain (missing parts from reference TRBV28 and TRBJ1-6): DVKVTQSSRYLVKRTGEKVFLECVQDMDHENMFWYRQDPGLGLRLIYFSYDVKMKEKGDIPEGYSVSREKKERFSLILESASTNQTSMYLCASSLNLRGQGNSPLHFGNGTRLTVT.

This rearrangement joins TRBV11-2 to TRBJ1-1, with 9 bases identical to TRBD1. The V gene's germline CDR1 is SGHAT and CDR2 FQNNGV. The CDR3 has 15 amino acids. With V trimmed by 4 bases and J by 5 bases, 8 bases remained unmatched. The CDR3 protein is CASSSRTGGATEAFF. The CDR3 DNA sequence: TGTGCCAGCAGCTCCCGAACAGGGGGCGCGACTGAAGCTTTCTTT. The whole variable domain, remainder taken from reference TRBV11-2 and TRBJ1-1, is EAGVAQSPRYKIIEKRQSVAFWCNPISGHATLYWYQQILGQGPKLLIQFQNNGVVDDSQLPKDRFSAERLKGVDSTLKIQPAKLEDSAVYLCASSSRTGGATEAFFGQGTRLTVV.

V and J are TRBV5-4 and TRBJ1-1, with a weak D call TRBD1 (6 bases). CDR1 and CDR2 (germline): SGHNT, YYREEE (reference sequence). Trimming pared 4 bases from V and 5 bases from J, leaving 21 bases between. The CDR3 has 16 residues. CDR3 in DNA: TGTGCCAGCAGCCCCACAGGGTCCCTGGAGAATACTGAAGCTTTCTTT. It translates to CASSPTGSLENTEAFF.

This clone was counted a single time. J is TRBJ1-1 and V is TRBV27; D is perhaps TRBD1 (5 bases). The CDR3 runs 15 residues. Germline V gene data show CDR1 as MNHEY and CDR2 as SMNVEV (reference sequence). The V gene lost 5 bases and the J gene lost 6 bases, with 19 bases spanning the gap. The CDR3 reads CASSPGTLIKAEAFF. In nucleotides, the CDR3 is TGTGCCAGCAGTCCAGGGACCTTAATCAAGGCTGAAGCTTTCTTT.

The CDR3 nucleotides are TGTGCCAGTAGTTTCTCGGAACTAAGCAATCAGCCCCAGCATTTT. Translation gives CASSFSELSNQPQHF. This chain joins TRBV19 and TRBJ1-5; D unresolved. V lost 5 bases, J lost 1 base, and 12 bases lay in between. CDR3 size: 15 residues. Germline V CDR1 and CDR2: LNHDA, SQIVND (reference sequence).

J is TRBJ2-7 and V is TRBV14, with D maybe TRBD2 (5 bases). The V end lost 2 bases, the J end lost 7 bases, and 9 bases lay between the germline ends. The CDR3 spans 12 residues. Germline CDR1 and CDR2: SGHDN and FVKESK. CDR3 residues: CASSQQTGEQYF. In DNA, the CDR3 is TGTGCCAGCAGCCAACAAACGGGGGAGCAGTACTTC.

The V call is TRBV4-3, the J call TRBJ2-1, with D maybe TRBD1 (5 bases). In germline, CDR1 is LGHNA, CDR2 YSLEER. The ends were cut back, 0 bases at V and 7 bases at J, with 10 bases in the middle. The CDR3 sequence is 14 residues long. CDR3 sequence reads: CASSQDSRVNEQFF. The CDR3, as DNA: TGCGCCAGCAGCCAAGATAGCAGGGTAAATGAGCAGTTCTTC.

This clone was counted a single time. CDR3 nucleotides: TGTGCCAGCAGTGAATTCGGCAGAGCCTACGAGCAGTACTTC. It yields the protein CASSEFGRAYEQYF. J is TRBJ2-5 and V is TRBV2; D ambiguous. The J call is in doubt because the DNA end fits TRBJ2-7 better. Germline CDR1 SNHLY, CDR2 FYNNEI. The CDR3 is made up of 14 amino acids.

V is TRBV4-2 and J is TRBJ1-2, with D hard to call. Trimming cost V 5 bases and J 0 bases, with 10 bases left between them. The germline CDR1 and CDR2 sequences are LGHNA and YNFKEQ. The CDR3 is 14 amino acids. CDR3 DNA sequence: TGTGCCAGCAGCTTCCAGACCCCTAACTATGGCTACACCTTC. Protein product: CASSFQTPNYGYTF.

V usage is TRBV7-8 and J usage is TRBJ2-3; TRBD1 matches 8 bases. This CDR3 has 15 residues. Germline values: CDR1 SGHVS, CDR2 FQNEAQ. V shed 5 bases, J shed 3 bases, and the junction held 7 bases outside the gene matches. In DNA, the CDR3 is TGTGCCAGCAGCCTGAGGACAGGGAGGACAGATACGCAGTATTTT. It translates to CASSLRTGRTDTQYF.

This clone was picked up one time. The CDR3, as DNA: TGTGCCAGCAGTGACCTCGTGGGAGGCACTAACAATGAGCAGTTCTTC. It translates to CASSDLVGGTNNEQFF. The chain has TRBV6-1 and TRBJ2-1, with a possible D match to TRBD2 (6 bases). This CDR3 contains 16 residues. CDR1 MNHNS and CDR2 SASEGT come from the germline V gene. Trimming removed 3 bases at V and 5 bases at J, with 17 bases between.

The chain joins TRBV19 to TRBJ2-7; 7 bases match TRBD1. The V gene's germline CDR1 is LNHDA and CDR2 SQIVND (reference sequence). Trimming removed 3 bases from V and 5 bases from J; junction bases left unmatched: 4. The CDR3 is 13 amino acids. The CDR3 loop is CASSIDRANEQYF. The CDR3 coding sequence is TGTGCCAGTAGTATTGACAGGGCCAACGAGCAGTACTTC.

Only a few counts were recorded for this clone. The chain carries TRBV5-1 and TRBJ1-1; D perhaps matches TRBD1 (5 bases). CDR1 and CDR2 (germline): SGHRS, YFSETQ. The CDR3 has 15 residues. Between the trimmed V and J ends, which lost 3 bases and 1 base, there was a span of 13 bases. CDR3 protein: CASSSLGARNTEAFF. In DNA, the CDR3 is TGCGCCAGCAGCTCCCTCGGGGCTAGGAACACTGAAGCTTTCTTT. The complete variable domain, with remaining parts taken from reference TRBV5-1 and TRBJ1-1, reads KAGVTQTPRYLIKTRGQQVTLSCSPISGHRSVSWYQQTPGQGLQFLFEYFSETQRNKGNFPGRFSGRQFSNSRSEMNVSTLELGDSALYLCASSSLGARNTEAFFGQGTRLTVV.

V gene TRBV7-9 combines with J gene TRBJ2-7; 12 nucleotides agree with TRBD2. Unmatched junction bases numbered 3, after V lost 10 bases and J lost 2 bases. The V gene's germline CDR1 is SEHNR and CDR2 FQNEAQ (reference sequence). CDR3 length equals 13 residues. Here the CDR3 DNA reads TGTGCCATCGCTAGCGGGAGGGCCTACGAGCAGTACTTC. Amino acids: CAIASGRAYEQYF.

This rearrangement joins TRBV11-2 to TRBJ2-1, with 8 bases identical to TRBD2. CDR1 is SGHAT, CDR2 FQNNGV, per germline. The trim removed 5 bases at V and 9 bases at J, leaving 12 bases unmatched. The CDR3 totals 15 residues. The CDR3, as DNA: TGTGCCAGCAGCCCCGATAGCGGGAACGTCGGTGAGCAGTTCTTC. Its translation: CASSPDSGNVGEQFF.

The chain joins TRBV14 to TRBJ1-1; no clear D. Trimming left V 5 bases short and J 3 bases short, with 10 bases between. Germline V gene lookup returns CDR1 SGHDN and CDR2 FVKESK. This CDR3 comprises 13 residues. CDR3 loop: CASSSDAYTEAFF. CDR3 coding DNA: TGTGCCAGCAGCAGCGACGCTTACACTGAAGCTTTCTTT.

This sequence joins TRBV10-3 and TRBJ1-2; no reliable D call. This CDR3 spans 13 amino acids. Per the germline V gene, CDR1 is ENHRY and CDR2 is SYGVKD. The V gene lost 10 bases and the J gene lost 4 bases, with 16 bases spanning the gap. The CDR3 loop reads CAKSRDGSYGYTF. The CDR3 nucleotides read TGTGCCAAGTCCCGCGACGGGAGCTATGGCTACACCTTC.

This chain links TRBV5-1 with TRBJ1-1, with D possibly matching TRBD1 (6 bases). The CDR3 covers 13 residues. Trimming pared 5 bases from V and 5 bases from J, leaving 13 bases between. Germline assignment: CDR1 SGHRS and CDR2 YFSETQ. The CDR3 nucleotides are TGCGCCAGCAGTACAGGGTTTTCAACTGAAGCTTTCTTT. It codes for CASSTGFSTEAFF. Complete variable domain (other parts from reference TRBV5-1 and TRBJ1-1): KAGVTQTPRYLIKTRGQQVTLSCSPISGHRSVSWYQQTPGQGLQFLFEYFSETQRNKGNFPGRFSGRQFSNSRSEMNVSTLELGDSALYLCASSTGFSTEAFFGQGTRLTVV.

CDR3 in amino acids: CASSLETPSNTGELFF. The CDR3 DNA sequence: TGTGCCAGCAGCTTAGAGACACCCTCGAACACCGGGGAGCTGTTTTTT. The V call is TRBV7-6, the J call TRBJ2-2; D gene unclear. V was clipped by 1 base and J by 0 bases, with 9 bases between them. Germline V gene data show CDR1 as SGHVS and CDR2 as FNYEAQ. This CDR3 has 16 amino acids.

V is TRBV10-3 and J is TRBJ2-1, with 8 nucleotides matching TRBD1. Germline lookup yields CDR1 ENHRY and CDR2 SYGVKD. The CDR3 is made up of 14 amino acids. Trimming at V came to 3 bases and at J to 6 bases, leaving 4 bases not matched to a gene. CDR3: CAISDGQGSNEQFF. CDR3 bases: TGTGCCATCAGTGACGGACAGGGTTCCAATGAGCAGTTCTTC.

This clone was detected once. The chain links TRBV7-2 to TRBJ2-3; TRBD2 might be the D (5 bases). Germline CDR1 reads SGHTA; CDR2 reads FQGNSA. CDR3 length: 14 residues. The V end lost 3 bases, the J end lost 4 bases, and 11 bases lay between the germline ends. The CDR3 region is CASSFSAGADTQYF. CDR3 bases: TGTGCCAGCAGCTTCAGCGCCGGGGCAGATACGCAGTATTTT.